This paragraph reports one T cell receptor beta chain. No antigen is known for it. This entry belongs to a study of T-cell reconstitution after alpha-beta-depleted transplantation in children. General observations from the study: Once a year had passed after transplant, T-cell counts and diversity came mostly from newly produced T cells.

The CDR3 covers 13 residues. Germline V gene sequence: CDR1 MNHNS, CDR2 SASEGT. Trimming stripped 10 bases from V and 4 bases from J, with 16 bases between. Preparation of the TCRbeta library was carried out with unique molecular identifiers. TCRdb re-called the PCR reads through MiXCR, storing one row per CDR3 protein. The table includes around 450,000 distinct CDR3 sequences, roughly 16% detected once. The input for sequencing was PBMCs, mostly from graft donor cells, taken 360 days after TCRalphabeta/CD19-depleted stem cell transplant. This receptor was taken from a boy under two years old who had a stem cell transplant for Wiskott-Aldrich syndrome, so the T cells may come from the graft donor. The J gene is TRBJ2-5, the V gene TRBV6-1, with a weak D call TRBD2 (5 bases). CDR3 residues: CATASTGRETQYF. The CDR3 DNA reads as TGTGCCACAGCCTCGACTGGGAGAGAGACCCAGTACTTC.